This record looks at one T cell receptor beta chain sequence and its context. Its antigen is unknown. The repertoire was sequenced with immunoSEQ multiplex PCR; TCRdb's copy has only in-frame clones and lacks some. The data show about 110,000 clones, with more than 85% seen just once and about 0.27% held by the top ten. These data originate in a study of T cell repertoires and HLA-DP antigens. Findings of the study overall: Clones undetected before culture averaged about 35% against one allele and roughly 53% against the other.

Germline CDR1 is GTSNPN and CDR2 is SVGIG (reference sequence). This CDR3 has 14 amino acids. V dropped 3 bases and J dropped 1 base, with 13 bases sitting between them. This TCR derives from a woman between 18 and 29 years old in good health and CMV-seronegative. The chain joins TRBV30 to TRBJ2-7, with D uncertain. The sample was CD4+ T cells from PBMCs. CDR3 residues: CAWSSQAGSYEQYF. The DNA for the CDR3 is TGTGCCTGGAGCTCCCAGGCAGGATCCTACGAGCAGTACTTC.